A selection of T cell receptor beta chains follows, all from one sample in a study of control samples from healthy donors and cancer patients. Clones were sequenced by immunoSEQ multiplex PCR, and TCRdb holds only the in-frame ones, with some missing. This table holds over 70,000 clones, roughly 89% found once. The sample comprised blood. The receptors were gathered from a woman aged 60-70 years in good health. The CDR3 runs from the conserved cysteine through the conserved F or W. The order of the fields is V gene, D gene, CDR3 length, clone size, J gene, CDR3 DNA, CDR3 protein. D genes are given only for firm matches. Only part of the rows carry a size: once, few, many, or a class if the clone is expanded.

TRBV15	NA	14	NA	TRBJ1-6	TGTGCCACCAGCCCTTTTAGGGACGCCGCACCCCTCCACTTT	CATSPFRDAAPLHF
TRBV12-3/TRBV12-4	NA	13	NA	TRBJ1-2	TGTGCCAGCAGTTGGGACGGCAACTATGGCTACACCTTC	CASSWDGNYGYTF
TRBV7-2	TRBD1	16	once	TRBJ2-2	TGTGCCAGCAGCTTAGCGGGGACAGGGCGAGCCGGGGAGCTGTTTTTT	CASSLAGTGRAGELFF
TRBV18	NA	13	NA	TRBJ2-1	TGTGCCAGCTCACCGAACGGCGTGAATGAGCAGTTCTTC	CASSPNGVNEQFF
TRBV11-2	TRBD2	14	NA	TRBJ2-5	TGTGCCAGCAGCTCGGGACCCGGGGGGGAGACCCAGTACTTC	CASSSGPGGETQYF
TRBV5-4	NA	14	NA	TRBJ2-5	TGTGCCAGCAGCACCCCCCGAAGCTTAGAGACCCAGTACTTC	CASSTPRSLETQYF
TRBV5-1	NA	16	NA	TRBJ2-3	TGCGCCAGCAGCTTGGCCGGCAGCTATAGCACAGATACGCAGTATTTT	CASSLAGSYSTDTQYF
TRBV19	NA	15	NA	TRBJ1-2	TGTGCCAGTAGTATAGATCGGGTTAGACCCTATGGCTACACCTTC	CASSIDRVRPYGYTF
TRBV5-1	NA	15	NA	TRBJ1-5	TGCGCCAGCAGCTTAAATGGAGTCAGCAATCAGCCCCAGCATTTT	CASSLNGVSNQPQHF
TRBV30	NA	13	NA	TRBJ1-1	TGTGCCTGGAGTGAGGACGGTAGAGCTGAAGCTTTCTTT	CAWSEDGRAEAFF
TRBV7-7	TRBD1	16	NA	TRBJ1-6	TGTGCTAGCAGCTTTCTGGACAGGGATTATAATTCACCCCTCCACTTT	CASSFLDRDYNSPLHF
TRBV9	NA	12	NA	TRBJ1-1	TGTGCCAGCAGCGGAGACAGTCTGGTAGCTTTCTTT	CASSGDSLVAFF
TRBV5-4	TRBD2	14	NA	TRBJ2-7	TGTGCCAGCAGCTCCCAGCGGGGGTATAACGAGCAGTACTTC	CASSSQRGYNEQYF
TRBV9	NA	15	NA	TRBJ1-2	TGTGCCAGCAGCGTGGGCCCGGGCGCTAACTATGGCTACACCTTC	CASSVGPGANYGYTF
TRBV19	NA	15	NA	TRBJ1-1	TGTGCCAGTAGTATGGGGTGGGGTTGGGACACTGAAGCTTTCTTT	CASSMGWGWDTEAFF
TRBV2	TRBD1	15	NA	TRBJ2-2	TGTGCCAGCAGGGCTCGGACAGGGAATACCGGGGAGCTGTTTTTT	CASRARTGNTGELFF
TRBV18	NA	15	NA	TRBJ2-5	TGTGCCAGCTCACCGCCGGGGAAGTCGCTGGAGACCCAGTACTTC	CASSPPGKSLETQYF
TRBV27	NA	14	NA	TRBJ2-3	TGTGCCAGCAGTTGGCACGCCAACACAGATACGCAGTATTTT	CASSWHANTDTQYF
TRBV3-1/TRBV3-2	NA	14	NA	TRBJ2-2	TGTGCCAGCAGCCTGGGACAAAGCACCGGGGAGCTGTTTTTT	CASSLGQSTGELFF
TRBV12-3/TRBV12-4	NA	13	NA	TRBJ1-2	TGTGCCAGCAGTTTGTTAACGGGCTATGGCTACACCTTC	CASSLLTGYGYTF
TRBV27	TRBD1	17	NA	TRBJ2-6	TGTGCCAGCAGTACGGACAGGTTCCCCAGAGGGGCCAACGTCCTGACTTTC	CASSTDRFPRGANVLTF
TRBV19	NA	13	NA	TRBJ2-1	TGTGCCAGTAGTGGGGACAAGCAAGGAGAGCAGTTCTTC	CASSGDKQGEQFF
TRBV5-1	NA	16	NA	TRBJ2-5	TGCGCCAGCAGCTTCTTCCCGACGCGGGGACAAGAGACCCAGTACTTC	CASSFFPTRGQETQYF
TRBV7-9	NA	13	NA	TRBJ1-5	TGTGCCAGCAGCTTAGGGGGGGCACTGCCCCAGCATTTT	CASSLGGALPQHF
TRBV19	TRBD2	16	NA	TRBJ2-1	TGTGCCAGTAGTAAAACCGGGACTAGCGGGGGTGGTGAGCAGTTCTTC	CASSKTGTSGGGEQFF
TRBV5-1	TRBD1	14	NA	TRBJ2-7	TGCGCCAGCAGCTTGGAGCCAGGGGGATACGAGCAGTACTTC	CASSLEPGGYEQYF
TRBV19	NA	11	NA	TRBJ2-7	TGTGCCAGTAGTATGGGTGACGAGCAGTACTTC	CASSMGDEQYF
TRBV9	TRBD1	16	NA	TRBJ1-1	TGTGCCAGCAGCGTTCCTCCGGGACAGGGTAAGACTGAAGCTTTCTTT	CASSVPPGQGKTEAFF
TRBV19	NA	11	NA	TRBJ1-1	TGTGCCACAAGGAAAAACACTGAAGCTTTCTTT	CATRKNTEAFF
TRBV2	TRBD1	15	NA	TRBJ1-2	TGTGCCAGCAGTGAACCCTCAGGGGGCGGCTATGGCTACACCTTC	CASSEPSGGGYGYTF
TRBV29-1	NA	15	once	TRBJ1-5	TGCAGCGTTCTGATACAGGGCGCGAATAATCAGCCCCAGCATTTT	CSVLIQGANNQPQHF
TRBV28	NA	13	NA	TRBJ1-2	TGTGCCAGCACCCACCAGGGAGCAAATGGCTACACCTTC	CASTHQGANGYTF
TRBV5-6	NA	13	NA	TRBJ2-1	TGTGCCAGCAGCGCCATTGGAGGCTATGAGCAGTTCTTC	CASSAIGGYEQFF
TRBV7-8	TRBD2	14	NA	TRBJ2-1	TGTGCCAGCAGGCGGGGGGTATCCTCATATGAGCAGTTCTTC	CASRRGVSSYEQFF
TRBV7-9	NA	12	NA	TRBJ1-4	TGTGCCAGCAGCTATACCGATGAAAAACTGTTTTTT	CASSYTDEKLFF
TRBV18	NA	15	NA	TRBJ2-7	TGTGCCAGCTCACCATTGAATCTTGCTGCCTACGAGCAGTACTTC	CASSPLNLAAYEQYF
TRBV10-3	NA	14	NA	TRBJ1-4	TGTGCCATCAGGAAGGACAGAACTAATGAAAAACTGTTTTTT	CAIRKDRTNEKLFF
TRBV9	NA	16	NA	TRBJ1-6	TGTGCCAGCAGCGTAGATGTGGGGTCCTATAATTCACCCCTCCACTTT	CASSVDVGSYNSPLHF
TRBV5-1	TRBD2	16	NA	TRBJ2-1	TGCGCCAGCAGCTTGCTAACTAGCGGCCTTTACAATGAGCAGTTCTTC	CASSLLTSGLYNEQFF
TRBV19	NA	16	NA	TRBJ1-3	TGTGCCACTCAGCCAAGGTTTACCGGCTCTGGAAACACCATATATTTT	CATQPRFTGSGNTIYF
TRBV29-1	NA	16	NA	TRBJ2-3	TGCAGCGTCCGCCCTATAGGAGCAGGGGGGCAAGATACGCAGTATTTT	CSVRPIGAGGQDTQYF
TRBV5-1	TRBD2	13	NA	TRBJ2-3	TGCGCCAGCAGCGCGGGGGGCACAGATACGCAGTATTTT	CASSAGGTDTQYF
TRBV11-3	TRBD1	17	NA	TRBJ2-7	TGTGCCAGCAGCTACCCGGGGGGGAGACAGGGGGCTGACGAGCAGTACTTC	CASSYPGGRQGADEQYF
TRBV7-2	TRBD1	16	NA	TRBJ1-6	TGTGCCAGCAGCTCCTCCGGGACAGCGTTTAATTCACCCCTCCACTTT	CASSSSGTAFNSPLHF
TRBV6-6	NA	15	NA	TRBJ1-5	TGTGCCAGCAGTTACGGGTGGCAGGGAAATCAGCCCCAGCATTTT	CASSYGWQGNQPQHF
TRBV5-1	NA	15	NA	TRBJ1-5	TGCGCCAGCAGCCTTTTGGGGGGGCCCAATCAGCCCCAGCATTTT	CASSLLGGPNQPQHF